Listed here is a single TCR beta chain. As yet, its antigen is unknown. Template switching by 5'RACE produced TCR cDNA, adding a universal primer site and UMIs. MiXCR was run by TCRdb on the 5' RACE reads, yielding one entry per CDR3 protein. The data contain about 220,000 distinct CDR3 sequences, about 7% of them singletons. The sample is drawn from a study of T cells after yellow fever vaccination. Study context: Any fraction with a low cell number was prepared using SMART-Seq v4 Ultra Low Input. Study-wide findings and caveats: Researchers report a weaker secondary response that nonetheless peaked faster, day 5 versus 15. FACS-sorted repertoires might harbor abundant contaminating clonotypes from the bulk population.

Trimming stripped 4 bases from V and 2 bases from J, with 28 bases between. The CDR3 covers 19 residues. CDR1 and CDR2 from the germline V gene are SGHRS and YFSETQ. The sequenced sample was CD4+ T cells sorted from PBMCs, obtained on the day of the yellow fever booster vaccination. The source of this sequence is a man under 40 who received the YFV17D yellow fever vaccine. This chain links TRBV5-1 with TRBJ2-7, with D maybe TRBD1 (9 bases). CDR3 residues: CASSPRQGVGSGTTYEQYF. Here the CDR3 DNA reads TGCGCCAGCAGCCCAAGACAGGGGGTCGGTAGCGGGACTACCTACGAGCAGTACTTC. The whole variable domain, remainder taken from reference TRBV5-1 and TRBJ2-7, is KAGVTQTPRYLIKTRGQQVTLSCSPISGHRSVSWYQQTPGQGLQFLFEYFSETQRNKGNFPGRFSGRQFSNSRSEMNVSTLELGDSALYLCASSPRQGVGSGTTYEQYFGPGTRLTVT.